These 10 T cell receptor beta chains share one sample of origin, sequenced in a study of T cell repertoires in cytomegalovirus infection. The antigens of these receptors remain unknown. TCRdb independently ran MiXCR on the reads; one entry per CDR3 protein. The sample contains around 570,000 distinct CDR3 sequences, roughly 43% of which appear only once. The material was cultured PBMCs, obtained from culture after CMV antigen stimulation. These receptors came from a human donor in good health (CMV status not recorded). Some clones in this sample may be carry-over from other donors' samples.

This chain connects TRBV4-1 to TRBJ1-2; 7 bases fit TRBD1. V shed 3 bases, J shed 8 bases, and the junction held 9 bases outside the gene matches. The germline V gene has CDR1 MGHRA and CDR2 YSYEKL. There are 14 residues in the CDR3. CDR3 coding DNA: TGCGCCAGCAGCCACCCCGACAGGGTACGCGGCTACACCTTC. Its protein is CASSHPDRVRGYTF.

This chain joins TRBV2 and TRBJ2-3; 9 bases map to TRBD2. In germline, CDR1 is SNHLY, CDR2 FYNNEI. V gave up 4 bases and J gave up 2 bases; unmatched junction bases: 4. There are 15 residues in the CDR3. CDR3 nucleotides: TGTGCCAGCAGTGTGGAGCGGGGGGTCACAGATACGCAGTATTTT. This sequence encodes CASSVERGVTDTQYF.

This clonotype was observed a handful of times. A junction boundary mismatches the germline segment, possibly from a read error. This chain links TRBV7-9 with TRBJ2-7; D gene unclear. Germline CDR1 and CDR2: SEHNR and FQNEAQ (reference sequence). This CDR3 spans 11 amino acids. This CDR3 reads CATSFGREQYF. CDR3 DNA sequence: TGTGCCACCAGCTTCGGAAGGGAGCAGTACTTC.

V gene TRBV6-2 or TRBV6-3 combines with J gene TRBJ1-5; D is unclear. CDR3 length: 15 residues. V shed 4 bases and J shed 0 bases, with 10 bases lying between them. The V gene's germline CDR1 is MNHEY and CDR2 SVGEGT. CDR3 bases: TGTGCCAGCAGTTTCACGGGTTATAGCAATCAGCCCCAGCATTTT. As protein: CASSFTGYSNQPQHF.

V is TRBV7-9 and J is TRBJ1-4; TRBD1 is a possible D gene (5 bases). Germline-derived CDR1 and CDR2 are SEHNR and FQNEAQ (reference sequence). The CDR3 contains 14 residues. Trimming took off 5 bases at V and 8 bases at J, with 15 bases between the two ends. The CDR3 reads CASSPGQAGEKLFF. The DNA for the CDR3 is TGTGCCAGCAGCCCGGGGCAAGCGGGGGAAAAACTGTTTTTT.

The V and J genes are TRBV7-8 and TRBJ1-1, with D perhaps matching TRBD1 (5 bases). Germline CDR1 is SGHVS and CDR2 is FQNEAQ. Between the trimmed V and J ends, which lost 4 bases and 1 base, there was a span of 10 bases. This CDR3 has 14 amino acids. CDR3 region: CASSYQQANTEAFF. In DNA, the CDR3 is TGTGCCAGCAGCTACCAACAGGCGAACACTGAAGCTTTCTTT.

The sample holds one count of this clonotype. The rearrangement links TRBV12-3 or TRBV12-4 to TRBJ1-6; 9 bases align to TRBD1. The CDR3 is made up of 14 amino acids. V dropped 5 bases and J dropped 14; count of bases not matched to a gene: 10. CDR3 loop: CASSAGTGYISLHF. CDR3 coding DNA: TGTGCCAGCAGTGCCGGGACAGGGTATATCTCCCTCCACTTT.

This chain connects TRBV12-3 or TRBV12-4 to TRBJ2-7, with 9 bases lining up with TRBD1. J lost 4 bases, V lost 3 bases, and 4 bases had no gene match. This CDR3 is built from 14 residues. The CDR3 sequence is CASSFTGGIYEQYF. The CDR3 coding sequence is TGTGCCAGCAGTTTCACAGGGGGCATATACGAGCAGTACTTC.

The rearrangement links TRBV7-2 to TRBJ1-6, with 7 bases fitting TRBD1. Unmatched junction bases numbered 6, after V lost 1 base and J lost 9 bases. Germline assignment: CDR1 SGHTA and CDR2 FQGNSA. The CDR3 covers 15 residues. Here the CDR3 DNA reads TGTGCCAGCAGCTTAGTGACAGGGCTAGGTTCACCCCTCCACTTT. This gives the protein CASSLVTGLGSPLHF.

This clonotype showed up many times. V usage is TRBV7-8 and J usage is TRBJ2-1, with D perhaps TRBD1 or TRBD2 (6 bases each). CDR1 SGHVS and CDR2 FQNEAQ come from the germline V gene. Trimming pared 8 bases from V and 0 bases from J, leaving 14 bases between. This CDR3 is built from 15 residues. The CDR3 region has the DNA TGTGCCAGCCGTGGGGGGCTGAGCTCCTACAATGAGCAGTTCTTC. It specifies CASRGGLSSYNEQFF.